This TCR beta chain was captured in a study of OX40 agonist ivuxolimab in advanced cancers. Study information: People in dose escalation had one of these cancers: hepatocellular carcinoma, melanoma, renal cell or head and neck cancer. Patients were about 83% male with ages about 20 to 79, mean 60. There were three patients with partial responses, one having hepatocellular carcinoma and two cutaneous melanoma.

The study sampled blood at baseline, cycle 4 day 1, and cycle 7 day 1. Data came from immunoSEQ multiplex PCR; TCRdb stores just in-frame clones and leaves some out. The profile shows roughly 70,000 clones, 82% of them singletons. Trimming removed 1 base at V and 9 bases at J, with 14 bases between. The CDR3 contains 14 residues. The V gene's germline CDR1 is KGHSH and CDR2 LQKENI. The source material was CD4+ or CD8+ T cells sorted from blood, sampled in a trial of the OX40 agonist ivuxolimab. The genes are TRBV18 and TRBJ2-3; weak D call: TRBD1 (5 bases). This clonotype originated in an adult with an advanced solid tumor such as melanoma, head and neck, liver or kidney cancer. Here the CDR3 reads CASSPLQGESTQYF. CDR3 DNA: TGTGCCAGCTCACCACTCCAGGGTGAAAGCACGCAGTATTTT. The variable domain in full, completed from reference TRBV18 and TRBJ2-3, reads NAGVMQNPRHLVRRRGQEARLRCSPMKGHSHVYWYRQLPEEGLKFMVYLQKENIIDESGMPKERFSAEFPKEGPSILRIQQVVRGDSAAYFCASSPLQGESTQYFGPGTRLTVL.